The present T cell receptor beta chain was sequenced within a study of early T cells in non-severe SARS-CoV-2 infection. Study summary: Chains stayed unpaired after sequencing of bulk RNA from unsorted whole blood.

Trimming removed 2 bases at V and 0 bases at J, with 20 bases between. CDR3 length equals 18 residues. Germline CDR1 is SGHTA and CDR2 is FQGNSA. Individual cDNA molecules were tagged with unique molecular identifiers, the study reported. TCRdb passed the 5' RACE reads through MiXCR, listing each CDR3 protein once. The sample shows about 67,000 distinct CDR3 sequences, 11% of them seen only once. The genes are TRBV7-2 and TRBJ2-7; D may correspond to TRBD1 or TRBD2 (5 bases each). The sequence came from an adult who was a healthcare worker with PCR-confirmed SARS-CoV-2 infection or an uninfected control (not recorded which). Sequencing was carried out using whole blood. CDR3 residues: CASSLSGVAGTFSYEQYF. In DNA, the CDR3 is TGTGCCAGCAGCTTATCTGGGGTCGCAGGGACCTTCTCCTACGAGCAGTACTTC.